This TCR beta chain was identified in a study of CD8 T cells in ankylosing spondylitis. General study findings and limits: Earlier work had already found some motif variants in reactive arthritis synovial fluid and blood. There was a TCR beta motif, made of several highly homologous variants, that appeared characteristic of ankylosing spondylitis blood. There was reportedly significant enrichment of clones that were disease-linked in matched ankylosing spondylitis synovial fluid.

Trimming took 6 bases from V and 4 from J; bases not matched to a gene: 8. Looked up from germline, CDR1 is KGHDR and CDR2 is SFDVKD. This CDR3 comprises 16 residues. At least ten counts were recorded for this clonotype. The antigen is not known. TCRdb used MiXCR to reprocess the 5' RACE reads, holding one entry per CDR3 protein. The sample carries around 890,000 distinct CDR3 sequences, 10% to 15% recorded once. The chain couples TRBV24-1 to TRBJ1-2; 12 bases are a match to TRBD1. This sequence originates from a male donor with ankylosing spondylitis. The source material was blood, either unsorted or a sorted T cell fraction (not recorded which). CDR3 in DNA: TGTGCCACCAGTCCTGGGGGACAGGGGGCCGCCTATGGCTACACCTTC. Translation gives CATSPGGQGAAYGYTF.